One sample yielded the 29 T cell receptor beta chains listed below, sequenced in a study of shared clonotypes between healthy human individuals. Some clones are missing from TCRdb's copy, which holds only in-frame ones; the method was immunoSEQ multiplex PCR. Of about 960,000 clones listed, less than 85% are singletons. Sequenced input: memory CD4+ T cells sorted from blood. Subset noted: CD45RA-negative fraction. All receptors derive from a man aged 18-30 years in good health.

The chain links TRBV6-1 to TRBJ1-2, with D possibly TRBD1 on 5 matching bases. CDR1 is MNHNS and CDR2 is SASEGT in the germline V gene. This CDR3 has 14 residues. V gave up 5 bases and J gave up 2 bases, with 12 bases separating them. The CDR3 is CASSSPPGNYGYTF. CDR3 coding DNA: TGTGCCAGCAGTTCCCCGCCAGGGAACTATGGCTACACCTTC.

V is TRBV5-1 and J is TRBJ2-2; D remains ambiguous. In germline, CDR1 is SGHRS, CDR2 YFSETQ. There are 14 residues in the CDR3. V gave up 4 bases and J gave up 0 bases, with 7 bases separating them. The CDR3, as DNA: TGCGCCAGCAGCCAGACAACGAACACCGGGGAGCTGTTTTTT. It codes for CASSQTTNTGELFF.

The chain carries TRBV4-1 and TRBJ2-7, with 8 bases fitting TRBD1. Germline-derived CDR1 and CDR2 are MGHRA and YSYEKL. V lost 3 bases and J lost 7; bases outside the gene matches: 17. CDR3 size: 17 residues. The DNA of the CDR3 is TGCGCCAGCAGCCAGCTTAACTCCGGGACAGGCTTGAGGGAGCAGTACTTC. It codes for CASSQLNSGTGLREQYF.

The V and J genes are TRBV9 and TRBJ1-1, with 8 bases that match TRBD1. The CDR3 covers 16 residues. CDR1 SGDLS and CDR2 YYNGEE come from the germline V gene. With 0 bases clipped from V and 0 bases from J, the junction kept 4 bases outside the gene matches. CDR3 loop: CASSVGTGGVNTEAFF. The CDR3 bases are TGTGCCAGCAGCGTAGGAACAGGGGGAGTGAACACTGAAGCTTTCTTT.

V gene TRBV14 combines with J gene TRBJ2-7; no reliable D call. Trimming pared 4 bases from V and 1 base from J, leaving 11 bases between. The CDR3 contains 14 residues. Germline V gene data show CDR1 as SGHDN and CDR2 as FVKESK. The CDR3 spells CASSPRRLSYEQYF. CDR3 nucleotides: TGTGCCAGCAGCCCCCGTAGGTTATCCTACGAGCAGTACTTC.

The chain has TRBV28 and TRBJ2-5, with a tentative D call TRBD1 (6 bases). Looked up from germline, CDR1 is MDHEN and CDR2 is SYDVKM. Trimming stripped 6 bases from V and 2 bases from J, with 16 bases between. This CDR3 is built from 15 residues. CDR3 DNA: TGTGCCAGCAGGGGATCGGGACAAGGGCAAGAGACCCAGTACTTC. Protein: CASRGSGQGQETQYF.

The V call is TRBV11-2, the J call TRBJ2-1, with D perhaps matching TRBD1 (6 bases). The V and J ends lost 5 bases and 12 bases respectively, with 11 bases between them. CDR3 length: 11 amino acids. Germline V gene sequence: CDR1 SGHAT, CDR2 FQNNGV. This CDR3 is CASSVQGRQFF. The CDR3 DNA reads as TGTGCCAGCAGCGTACAGGGACGGCAGTTCTTC.

The chain links TRBV5-4 to TRBJ2-7; tentatively, D is TRBD1 (5 bases). Germline V gene data show CDR1 as SGHNT and CDR2 as YYREEE (reference sequence). Trimming pared 4 bases from V and 3 bases from J, leaving 17 bases between. The CDR3 covers 15 residues. CDR3 region: CASSQDKTGFYEQYF. Here the CDR3 DNA reads TGTGCCAGCAGCCAGGATAAAACAGGTTTCTACGAGCAGTACTTC.

This chain uses TRBV5-4 with TRBJ2-1, with D perhaps TRBD2 (5 bases). Germline V gene lookup returns CDR1 SGHNT and CDR2 YYREEE (reference sequence). V was cut by 4 bases and J by 11 bases, with 13 bases left in between. There are 12 residues in the CDR3. Here the CDR3 DNA reads TGTGCCAGCAGCCTCGGACTCCTTCAGCAGTTCTTC. Its protein is CASSLGLLQQFF.

The chain couples TRBV28 to TRBJ2-3; D is ambiguous. V was shortened by 3 bases and J by 6 bases, with 10 bases between the two germline ends. This CDR3 spans 13 amino acids. The germline gives CDR1 MDHEN, CDR2 SYDVKM. The CDR3 sequence is CASSLASSDTQYF. The DNA of the CDR3 is TGTGCCAGCAGTTTGGCCTCTTCGGATACGCAGTATTTT.

The chain recombines TRBV2 with TRBJ2-6; 7 positions match TRBD2. CDR1 and CDR2 (germline): SNHLY, FYNNEI. This CDR3 is built from 15 residues. V was pared by 7 bases and J by 0 bases, with 3 bases of the junction left unmatched. The CDR3 nucleotides are TGTGCCAGCATCGGGGGGAGCTCTGGGGCCAACGTCCTGACTTTC. Amino acids: CASIGGSSGANVLTF.

This sequence joins TRBV6-5 and TRBJ2-1; 8 nucleotides align to TRBD2. Germline CDR1 is MNHEY and CDR2 is SVGAGI. The trim removed 6 bases at V and 4 bases at J, leaving 5 bases unmatched. There are 14 residues in the CDR3. The CDR3 DNA follows: TGTGCCAGCAGCCGGGGGGGCCCGTACAATGAGCAGTTCTTC. Amino acids: CASSRGGPYNEQFF.

V and J are TRBV5-6 and TRBJ2-7; D is undetermined. Germline lookup yields CDR1 SGHDT and CDR2 YYEEEE. Trimming shortened V by 1 base and J by 2 bases, and 16 bases separated the two germline ends. The CDR3 totals 16 residues. CDR3 bases: TGTGCCAGCAGCTTGCTCGCGCCAGGCACAACCTACGAGCAGTACTTC. Translated, it gives CASSLLAPGTTYEQYF. The variable domain in full, with the rest retrieved from reference TRBV5-6 and TRBJ2-7, is DAGVTQSPTHLIKTRGQQVTLRCSPKSGHDTVSWYQQALGQGPQFIFQYYEEEERQRGNFPDRFSGHQFPNYSSELNVNALLLGDSALYLCASSLLAPGTTYEQYFGPGTRLTVT.

This clone was seen only a few times. This chain connects TRBV30 to TRBJ1-1, with D uncertain. This CDR3 region has 14 residues. The germline V gene has CDR1 GTSNPN and CDR2 SVGIG (reference sequence). Trimming removed 8 bases from V and 5 bases from J, with 21 bases in between. The CDR3 coding sequence is TGTGCCAGCTTATTGGACGGGCGTGTTACTGAAGCTTTCTTT. It yields the protein CASLLDGRVTEAFF.

Written as DNA, the CDR3 is TGTGCCAGCAGCAAGGTCGTCGGTTTCAATCAGCCCCAGCATTTT. This encodes CASSKVVGFNQPQHF. The chain joins TRBV21-1 to TRBJ1-5. TRBV21-1 is noted as a pseudogene. CDR3 length: 15 residues.

This chain uses TRBV6-1 with TRBJ1-5; the D is unclear. Germline CDR1 reads MNHNS; CDR2 reads SASEGT. This CDR3 is 14 amino acids long. Trimming took off 4 bases at V and 3 bases at J, with 10 bases between the two ends. CDR3 nucleotides: TGTGCCAGCAGTGGGGCGGCCTACAATCAGCCCCAGCATTTT. It translates to CASSGAAYNQPQHF.

The gene calls are TRBV18 and TRBJ2-5; 11 bases fit TRBD2. CDR3 size: 16 residues. Germline CDR1 and CDR2: KGHSH and LQKENI. Trimming took 2 bases from V and 1 from J; bases not matched to a gene: 3. CDR3 sequence: CASSPSTSGSQETQYF. The CDR3 DNA sequence: TGTGCCAGCTCACCAAGTACTAGCGGGAGCCAAGAGACCCAGTACTTC. Complete variable domain (other parts from reference TRBV18 and TRBJ2-5): NAGVMQNPRHLVRRRGQEARLRCSPMKGHSHVYWYRQLPEEGLKFMVYLQKENIIDESGMPKERFSAEFPKEGPSILRIQQVVRGDSAAYFCASSPSTSGSQETQYFGPGTRLLVL.

The chain has TRBV27 and TRBJ2-7; tentatively, D is TRBD1 or TRBD2 (5 bases each). CDR1 and CDR2 (germline): MNHEY, SMNVEV (reference sequence). V lost 5 bases and J 0 bases, leaving 20 bases between the germline ends. The CDR3 is 17 residues long. The CDR3 sequence is CASSRGVYYASSYEQYF. CDR3 nucleotides: TGTGCCAGCAGTAGAGGGGTGTACTACGCGAGCTCCTACGAGCAGTACTTC.

The chain combines TRBV19 with TRBJ2-1; 7 bases are shared with TRBD1. After removal of 3 bases from V and 6 bases from J, the junction contained 8 bases not matched to a gene. CDR3 size: 15 residues. In germline, CDR1 is LNHDA, CDR2 SQIVND (reference sequence). The CDR3 loop is CASSITGVTLNEQFF. CDR3 DNA: TGTGCCAGTAGTATTACAGGGGTTACCCTCAATGAGCAGTTCTTC.

The chain combines TRBV28 with TRBJ1-2; D ambiguous. This CDR3 region has 16 residues. Trimming stripped 3 bases from V and 5 bases from J, with 19 bases between. Germline CDR1 and CDR2: MDHEN and SYDVKM. Written as DNA, the CDR3 is TGTGCCAGCAGTTTCCTACTGGTCGAGATAATTTATGGCTACACCTTC. Protein: CASSFLLVEIIYGYTF.

This clone has more than one count but fewer than ten. V is TRBV7-2 and J is TRBJ1-3; weak D call: TRBD1 (5 bases). This CDR3 is built from 12 residues. V lost 4 bases and J lost 9, with 10 bases in between. Germline V CDR1 and CDR2: SGHTA, FQGNSA. CDR3 in amino acids: CASSYQGATIYF. The CDR3 region has the DNA TGTGCCAGCAGCTACCAGGGAGCCACCATATATTTT.

The chain carries TRBV5-6 and TRBJ1-5, with D tentatively TRBD1 (5 bases). Trimming stripped 2 bases from V and 3 bases from J, with 6 bases between. Per the germline V gene, CDR1 is SGHDT and CDR2 is YYEEEE. CDR3 length: 13 amino acids. CDR3 in DNA: TGTGCCAGCAGCTTTGGGACCAATCAGCCCCAGCATTTT. Its protein product is CASSFGTNQPQHF.

This clone appeared a few times. CDR3 region: CASSLAGRYEQYF. In DNA form, the CDR3 reads TGTGCCAGCAGTTTAGCAGGGAGGTACGAGCAGTACTTC. The V and J genes are TRBV27 and TRBJ2-7; D is possibly TRBD2 (6 bases). Per germline, CDR1 MNHEY and CDR2 SMNVEV (reference sequence). The CDR3 is 13 residues long. The V end was cut by 2 bases, the J end by 4 bases, with 9 bases between.

The chain employs TRBV6-1 and TRBJ1-5; possible D gene TRBD1, 5 bases. Germline V CDR1 and CDR2: MNHNS, SASEGT. The CDR3 has 15 residues. V was trimmed by 6 bases and J by 4 bases, leaving 16 bases between them. CDR3 sequence reads: CASRDMRVGNQPQHF. The DNA for the CDR3 is TGTGCCAGCAGGGACATGCGAGTTGGGAATCAGCCCCAGCATTTT.

This sequence joins TRBV6-6 and TRBJ1-1, with D possibly being TRBD1 (5 bases). Germline loops: CDR1 MNHNY, CDR2 SVGAGI (reference sequence). The CDR3 length is 12 residues. V was cut by 4 bases and J by 6 bases, with 9 bases left in between. CDR3 amino acids: CASSLDRSEAFF. The CDR3 DNA reads as TGTGCCAGCAGTTTAGACAGATCTGAAGCTTTCTTT.

Written as DNA, the CDR3 is TGCGCCAGCAGCCAAAAACAGGGAGCGATGACAGATACGCAGTATTTT. It encodes CASSQKQGAMTDTQYF. The chain links TRBV4-1 to TRBJ2-3, with a weak D call TRBD1 (6 bases). The germline V and J ends were trimmed by 2 bases and 3 bases, with 15 bases remaining between them. This CDR3 contains 16 residues. Germline CDR1 reads MGHRA; CDR2 reads YSYEKL.

J is TRBJ2-5 and V is TRBV7-9, with D perhaps TRBD1 or TRBD2 (6 bases each). There are 17 residues in the CDR3. Trimming cost V 2 bases and J 2 bases, with 18 bases left between them. The germline CDR1 and CDR2 sequences are SEHNR and FQNEAQ (reference sequence). The CDR3 nucleotides read TGTGCCAGCAGCTTATCGGGGGCCCTTAGGGATCAAGAGACCCAGTACTTC. It encodes CASSLSGALRDQETQYF.

The V gene is TRBV28, the J gene TRBJ2-1; tentatively, D is TRBD2 (6 bases). V dropped 4 bases and J dropped 0 bases, with 13 bases sitting between them. The CDR3 covers 16 residues. CDR1 is MDHEN, CDR2 SYDVKM, per germline. CDR3 residues: CASSSLLGGSYNEQFF. CDR3 DNA sequence: TGTGCCAGCAGTTCTCTCCTGGGGGGCTCCTACAATGAGCAGTTCTTC.

The J gene is TRBJ2-3, the V gene TRBV5-1; 9 positions agree with TRBD2. CDR3 length: 14 residues. The ends lost 10 bases at V and 6 bases at J; junction bases unmatched: 12. Germline-derived CDR1 and CDR2 are SGHRS and YFSETQ. This CDR3 is CADRVAGDSDTQYF. The CDR3 bases are TGCGCCGACAGGGTAGCGGGAGATTCGGATACGCAGTATTTT.